The entry below describes one T cell receptor beta chain. Antigen specificity is unknown. A second about 6 to 12 cycle PCR used barcoded and J-beta primers. Each TCR beta cDNA got a 12-nucleotide random molecular identifier. TCRdb recomputed calls from the 5' RACE reads with MiXCR, one row per CDR3 protein. The data show about 1 million distinct CDR3 sequences, 40% to 50% seen once. This CDR3 contains 14 residues. The germline gives CDR1 MDHEN, CDR2 SYDVKM. Trimming cost V 6 bases and J 7 bases, with 18 bases left between them. Each donor's blood draw was roughly 9.8 milliliters of peripheral blood. The source of the sample is a study of blood T cells in healthy people across ages. Study results and caveats: Diversity estimates from one million T cells were considered underestimates.

This clonotype was sampled from a woman aged 55-75 years in good health. The chain carries TRBV28 and TRBJ1-2; TRBD1 might be the D (6 bases). Sequenced sample: blood. The CDR3 is CASSLPRGSGGYTF. The CDR3 DNA sequence: TGTGCCAGCAGCTTACCCAGGGGCTCGGGTGGCTACACCTTC.